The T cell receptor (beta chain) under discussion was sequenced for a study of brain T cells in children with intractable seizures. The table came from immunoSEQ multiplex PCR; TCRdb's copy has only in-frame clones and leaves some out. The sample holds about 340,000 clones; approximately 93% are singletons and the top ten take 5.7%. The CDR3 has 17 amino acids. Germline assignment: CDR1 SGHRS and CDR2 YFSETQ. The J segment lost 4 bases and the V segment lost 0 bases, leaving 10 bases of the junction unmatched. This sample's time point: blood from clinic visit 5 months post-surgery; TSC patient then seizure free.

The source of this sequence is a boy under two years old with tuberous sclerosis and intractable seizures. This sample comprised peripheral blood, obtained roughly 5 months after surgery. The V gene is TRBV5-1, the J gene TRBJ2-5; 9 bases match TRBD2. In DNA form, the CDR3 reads TGCGCCAGCAGCTTGGACGGTAGCGGGGGCCCTGCAGAGACCCAGTACTTC. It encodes CASSLDGSGGPAETQYF. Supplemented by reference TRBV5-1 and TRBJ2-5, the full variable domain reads KAGVTQTPRYLIKTRGQQVTLSCSPISGHRSVSWYQQTPGQGLQFLFEYFSETQRNKGNFPGRFSGRQFSNSRSEMNVSTLELGDSALYLCASSLDGSGGPAETQYFGPGTRLLVL.